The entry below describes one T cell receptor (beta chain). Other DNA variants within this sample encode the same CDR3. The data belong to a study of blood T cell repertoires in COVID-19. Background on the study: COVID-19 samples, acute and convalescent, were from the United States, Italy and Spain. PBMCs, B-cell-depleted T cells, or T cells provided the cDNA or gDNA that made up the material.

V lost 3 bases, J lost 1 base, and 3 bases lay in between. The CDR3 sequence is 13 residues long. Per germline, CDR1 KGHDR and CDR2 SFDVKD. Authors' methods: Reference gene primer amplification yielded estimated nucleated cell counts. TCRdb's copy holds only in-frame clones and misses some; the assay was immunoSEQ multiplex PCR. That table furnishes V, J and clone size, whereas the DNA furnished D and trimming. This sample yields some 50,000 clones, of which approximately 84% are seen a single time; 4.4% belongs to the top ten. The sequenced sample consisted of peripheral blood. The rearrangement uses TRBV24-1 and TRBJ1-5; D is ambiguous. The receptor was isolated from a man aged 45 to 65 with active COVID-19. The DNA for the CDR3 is TGTGCCACCAGTGATCAGAGCAATCAGCCCCAGCATTTT. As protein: CATSDQSNQPQHF.